This T cell receptor (beta chain) emerged from a study of Graves' ophthalmopathy and Graves' hyperthyroidism. Investigators amplified TCR beta CDR3 regions from RNA transcripts. First-round RT-PCR with HTBI primers preceded a second-round multiplex PCR. One entry per CDR3 protein, called by TCRdb with MiXCR from the multiplex PCR reads. The repertoire includes approximately 700,000 distinct CDR3 sequences, around 40% of them detected once, and approximately 43% sits in the top ten. Thyroid ultrasound, orbital computed tomography, TRAb, serum thyroxine and clinical symptoms formed the basis of diagnosis. The CDR3 is 14 residues long. Trimming removed 6 bases from V and 5 bases from J, with 17 bases in between. In germline, CDR1 is SGHAT, CDR2 FQNNGV.

This chain joins TRBV11-2 and TRBJ2-7, with a tentative D call TRBD1 (5 bases). Sequenced: peripheral blood. This TCR derives from an adult man with Graves' ophthalmopathy. The CDR3 bases are TGTGCCAGCAGTGAAGGTGGGGCGAGTAACGAGCAGTACTTC. It is translated as CASSEGGASNEQYF.